This TCR beta chain was sequenced for a study of T cell responses to AZD1222 COVID-19 vaccine. Notes on the study in general: Mapped onto spike, vaccine-associated CD4 TCRs spanned it and were dominant at 160-218 and 743-854.

TCRdb keeps only in-frame clones here, not all; method: immunoSEQ multiplex PCR. In the table there are about 120,000 clones, 80% to 90% of which are singletons. Regarding this clone: The antigen remains unidentified.

The sample was peripheral blood, taken on day 0 of AZD1222 vaccination. This receptor was identified in an adult in good health.

CDR3 bases: TGTGCCAGCAGCTACGGGACAGGGGAAAGGGAGCAGTACTTC. Translated, it gives CASSYGTGEREQYF. The J gene is TRBJ2-7, the V gene TRBV6-5, with 10 positions matching TRBD1. The CDR3 has 14 residues. The germline V gene encodes CDR1 MNHEY and CDR2 SVGAGI. Unmatched junction bases numbered 9, after V lost 6 bases and J lost 7 bases.